This T cell receptor (beta chain) stems from a study of OX40 agonist ivuxolimab in advanced cancers. Study-wide background: A male proportion of more than 75% was recorded, with mean age approximately 57 years and range 23 to 79. Partial responses were recorded for three patients, including one with hepatocellular carcinoma and two with cutaneous melanoma. Study outcomes and limitations: The work left the antigen specificity of expanded peripheral T cells undetermined. Averaging showed that CD8+ T cells had more expanded clones than CD4+ did.

Of note for this clone: The antigen is not known.

Repertoires were generated with immunoSEQ multiplex PCR, while TCRdb's copy carries only in-frame clones and drops some. The table records about 86,000 clones, 80% to 95% of them present only once. The CDR3 sequence is 16 residues long. The germline gives CDR1 MNHEY, CDR2 SMNVEV (reference sequence). V was shortened by 2 bases and J by 0 bases, with 11 bases between the two germline ends. Sequences were derived from CD4+ or CD8+ T cells sorted from blood, sampled in a trial of the OX40 agonist ivuxolimab. The origin of this receptor is an adult with an advanced solid tumor such as melanoma, head and neck, liver or kidney cancer. The chain joins TRBV27 to TRBJ2-1; TRBD2 might be the D (5 bases). The CDR3 is CASSLTWSGSYNEQFF. Here the CDR3 DNA reads TGTGCCAGCAGTTTAACCTGGAGCGGCTCCTACAATGAGCAGTTCTTC.